This T cell receptor beta chain was found in a study of CD8+ T cells in alopecia areata. About the study: Those treated were given oral tofacitinib at 5 to 10 mg twice daily. The percentage of affected scalp area served as the score of severity for treated patients. Findings of the study overall: Scalp sample data also include resident alphabeta T cells from normal skin.

As concerns this clone: The antigen remains undetermined.

Regarding treatment: oral pan-JAK inhibitor, 5-10 mg twice daily. Reverse transcription of extracted RNA yielded cDNA, which provided the sequencing template. Sequenced by immunoSEQ multiplex PCR; TCRdb stores in-frame clones only, minus some. The data show over 150,000 clones, approximately 60% seen once. The trim removed 8 bases at V and 0 bases at J, leaving 12 bases unmatched. The CDR3 loop spans 17 amino acids. CDR1 SNHLY and CDR2 FYNNEI come from the germline V gene. The gene calls are TRBV2 and TRBJ1-1; 10 bases match TRBD1. The input for sequencing was CD4+ T cells sorted from blood, taken at week 4, from a patient treated with tofacitinib. The receptor was isolated from a human donor with alopecia areata. CDR3 sequence reads: CASRLRTGGFMNTEAFF. The CDR3 nucleotides are TGTGCCAGCCGACTCCGGACAGGGGGATTCATGAACACTGAAGCTTTCTTT.